Presented here are 23 T cell receptor beta chains from one specimen sequenced in a study of T cell responses to AZD1222 COVID-19 vaccine. Assay used: immunoSEQ multiplex PCR; TCRdb lists only in-frame clones, some missing. The data hold about 110,000 clones, with about nine tenths observed a single time. The sequencing here drew on peripheral blood, taken 28 days after the second AZD1222 dose. Every receptor here comes from an adult who received the AZD1222 COVID-19 vaccine.

This clone was seen once. This rearrangement joins TRBV13 to TRBJ2-7; TRBD1 is a possible D gene (5 bases). The CDR3 totals 13 residues. Germline CDR1 reads PRHDT; CDR2 reads FYEKMQ (reference sequence). Trimming stripped 5 bases from V and 3 bases from J, with 11 bases between. The CDR3 loop reads CASSGRALYEQYF. In nucleotides, the CDR3 is TGTGCCAGCAGCGGCAGGGCCCTCTACGAGCAGTACTTC.

J is TRBJ2-7 and V is TRBV18, with 8 bases matching TRBD1. The V segment lost 4 bases and the J segment 1 base; nucleotides outside the gene matches: 9. Germline V gives CDR1 KGHSH, CDR2 LQKENI. The CDR3 is made up of 16 amino acids. CDR3 DNA sequence: TGTGCCAGCTCACAAAAGGGACAGGTCGATTCCTACGAGCAGTACTTC. As protein: CASSQKGQVDSYEQYF.

The rearrangement uses TRBV12-5 and TRBJ2-5; no firm D call. V shed 6 bases and J shed 4 bases, with 12 bases lying between them. The CDR3 extends over 13 amino acids. In germline, CDR1 is LGHNT, CDR2 FRNRAP. CDR3: CASGPGQTETQYF. CDR3 in DNA: TGTGCTAGTGGACCGGGCCAAACAGAGACCCAGTACTTC. Complete variable domain (other parts from reference TRBV12-5 and TRBJ2-5): DARVTQTPRHKVTEMGQEVTMRCQPILGHNTVFWYRQTMMQGLELLAYFRNRAPLDDSGMPKDRFSAEMPDATLATLKIQPSEPRDSAVYFCASGPGQTETQYFGPGTRLLVL.

The chain joins TRBV4-1 to TRBJ1-5, with a possible D match to TRBD1 (6 bases). V gave up 1 base and J gave up 0 bases, with 13 bases separating them. This CDR3 comprises 17 residues. From germline, CDR1 is MGHRA and CDR2 YSYEKL. The CDR3 nucleotides are TGCGCCAGCAGCCAAGGTGGCGGACAGTATAGCAATCAGCCCCAGCATTTT. Translated, it gives CASSQGGGQYSNQPQHF.

The chain joins TRBV10-3 to TRBJ1-1; a possible D gene is TRBD1 (6 bases). V was cut by 4 bases and J by 1 base, with 16 bases left in between. CDR3 size: 16 residues. The V gene's germline CDR1 is ENHRY and CDR2 SYGVKD. Here the CDR3 reads CAISGVQGPRNTEAFF. The CDR3, as DNA: TGTGCCATCAGTGGCGTTCAGGGGCCGAGGAACACTGAAGCTTTCTTT.

A single count supports this clone. The chain recombines TRBV5-5 with TRBJ1-6, with 7 bases that match TRBD1. This CDR3 is 15 amino acids long. Germline V CDR1 and CDR2: SGHKS, YYEKEE (reference sequence). The junction had 6 bases not matched to a gene; V was cut back by 0 bases and J by 9 bases. The CDR3 protein is CASSLERQGFSPLHF. The CDR3 coding sequence is TGTGCCAGCAGCTTGGAGCGACAGGGATTTTCACCCCTCCACTTT.

The chain couples TRBV5-1 to TRBJ1-6, with D uncertain. The CDR3 extends over 16 amino acids. Per the germline V gene, CDR1 is SGHRS and CDR2 is YFSETQ. Trimming removed 4 bases from V and 7 bases from J, with 18 bases in between. The CDR3 DNA reads TGCGCCAGCAGCCCGCGAGCGGGGTACAGCAATTCACCCCTCCACTTT. It codes for CASSPRAGYSNSPLHF.

The chain couples TRBV7-9 to TRBJ2-5; 10 nucleotides match TRBD2. Germline values: CDR1 SEHNR, CDR2 FQNEAQ (reference sequence). Losses at the gene ends were 5 bases for V and 5 bases for J; bases not matched to a gene: 11. CDR3 length: 16 amino acids. The CDR3 nucleotides are TGTGCCAGCAGCCCAAAACTAGCGGGGCGGTCTGAGACCCAGTACTTC. Protein product: CASSPKLAGRSETQYF.

The chain combines TRBV6-5 with TRBJ1-2; no reliable D call. V lost 5 bases to trimming and J lost 7 bases, with 14 bases between them. The CDR3 is made up of 13 amino acids. Germline V gives CDR1 MNHEY, CDR2 SVGAGI. The CDR3 DNA is TGTGCCAGCAGTCTCAACAGACAAGCTGGCTACACCTTC. As protein: CASSLNRQAGYTF.

The rearrangement joins TRBV3-1 (or the pseudogene TRBV3-2) to TRBJ1-1; the D gene is possibly TRBD1 (5 bases). Trimming cost V 1 base and J 1 base, with 10 bases left between them. The CDR3 has 15 residues. Looked up from germline, CDR1 is LGHDT and CDR2 is YNNKEL (reference sequence). Here the CDR3 DNA reads TGTGCCAGCAGCCAAGGGTGGACAAGGAACACTGAAGCTTTCTTT. This translates into CASSQGWTRNTEAFF.

By sample share, this clone is medium-sized. This rearrangement joins TRBV20-1 to TRBJ1-1, with 9 bases aligning to TRBD1. V trimming: 3 bases; J trimming: 4 bases; junction bases outside the gene matches: 3. The CDR3 is 13 residues long. Germline loops: CDR1 DFQATT, CDR2 SNEGSKA (reference sequence). The CDR3: CSASETGGTEAFF. For the CDR3, the DNA is TGCAGTGCTAGTGAGACAGGGGGCACTGAAGCTTTCTTT.

The chain combines TRBV11-2 with TRBJ1-1; perhaps TRBD1 as D (5 bases). Germline CDR1 is SGHAT and CDR2 is FQNNGV. V was trimmed by 3 bases and J by 1 base, leaving 18 bases between them. The CDR3 has 17 residues. In DNA, the CDR3 is TGTGCCAGCAGCTTTGTTGGCTTAGGGGACCCGAACACTGAAGCTTTCTTT. It codes for CASSFVGLGDPNTEAFF.

This chain links TRBV5-1 with TRBJ1-1; D call uncertain. Trimming pared 4 bases from V and 0 bases from J, leaving 7 bases between. Germline loops: CDR1 SGHRS, CDR2 YFSETQ. The CDR3 loop spans 13 amino acids. This CDR3 is CASSRTVNTEAFF. The CDR3 DNA reads TGCGCCAGCAGCCGGACGGTGAACACTGAAGCTTTCTTT. The whole variable domain, remainder taken from reference TRBV5-1 and TRBJ1-1, is KAGVTQTPRYLIKTRGQQVTLSCSPISGHRSVSWYQQTPGQGLQFLFEYFSETQRNKGNFPGRFSGRQFSNSRSEMNVSTLELGDSALYLCASSRTVNTEAFFGQGTRLTVV.

The rearrangement uses TRBV7-2 and TRBJ2-3, with a weak D call TRBD2 (5 bases). Germline loops: CDR1 SGHTA, CDR2 FQGNSA. Trimming removed 1 base at V and 6 bases at J, with 11 bases between. The CDR3 runs 14 residues. The CDR3 DNA reads as TGTGCCAGCAGCTTAGTTGCGGGCAGCGATACGCAGTATTTT. Translated: CASSLVAGSDTQYF. The variable domain in full, with the rest retrieved from reference TRBV7-2 and TRBJ2-3, is GAGVSQSPSNKVTEKGKDVELRCDPISGHTALYWYRQSLGQGLEFLIYFQGNSAPDKSGLPSDRFSAERTGGSVSTLTIQRTQQEDSAVYLCASSLVAGSDTQYFGPGTRLTVL.

The chain uses TRBV9 and TRBJ2-2; D possibly uses TRBD1 or TRBD2 (6 bases each). The CDR3 is 14 residues long. With 3 bases removed from V and 5 bases from J, the gap between germline ends came to 11 bases. The germline gives CDR1 SGDLS, CDR2 YYNGEE. In nucleotides, the CDR3 is TGTGCCAGCAGCGCCGGGGGCGGAACCGGGGAGCTGTTTTTT. This encodes CASSAGGGTGELFF.

The V and J genes are TRBV19 and TRBJ1-3; 7 nucleotides align to TRBD1. Unmatched junction bases numbered 4, after V lost 6 bases and J lost 2 bases. Germline V lookup: CDR1 LNHDA, CDR2 SQIVND (reference sequence). The length of the CDR3 is 14 residues. This CDR3 is CASRPGTAGNTIYF. The CDR3 nucleotides read TGTGCCAGTAGACCCGGGACAGCTGGAAACACCATATATTTT.

The rearrangement links TRBV19 to TRBJ2-1, with D possibly called TRBD1 or TRBD2 (5 bases each). V was clipped by 5 bases and J by 7 bases, with 12 bases between them. The CDR3 length is 13 residues. Germline values: CDR1 LNHDA, CDR2 SQIVND (reference sequence). The CDR3 is CASSPGARNEQFF. DNA of the CDR3: TGTGCCAGTAGTCCCGGGGCAAGGAATGAGCAGTTCTTC. The entire variable domain, with the rest obtained from reference TRBV19 and TRBJ2-1, is as follows: DGGITQSPKYLFRKEGQNVTLSCEQNLNHDAMYWYRQDPGQGLRLIYYSQIVNDFQKGDIAEGYSVSREKKESFPLTVTSAQKNPTAFYLCASSPGARNEQFFGPGTRLTVL.

This chain connects TRBV5-1 to TRBJ1-1; D possibly corresponds to TRBD1 (5 bases). The ends were cut back, 4 bases at V and 4 bases at J, with 11 bases in the middle. The CDR3 is 13 amino acids. Germline CDR1 SGHRS, CDR2 YFSETQ. The CDR3 is CASSNQGATEAFF. CDR3 in DNA: TGCGCCAGCAGCAACCAGGGAGCCACTGAAGCTTTCTTT. The whole variable domain, filled in from reference TRBV5-1 and TRBJ1-1, reads KAGVTQTPRYLIKTRGQQVTLSCSPISGHRSVSWYQQTPGQGLQFLFEYFSETQRNKGNFPGRFSGRQFSNSRSEMNVSTLELGDSALYLCASSNQGATEAFFGQGTRLTVV.

The rearrangement uses TRBV5-1 and TRBJ1-1, with D possibly being TRBD1 (6 bases). The V gene lost 0 bases and the J gene lost 5 bases, with 14 bases spanning the gap. The germline V gene has CDR1 SGHRS and CDR2 YFSETQ. The CDR3 has 15 residues. CDR3 DNA sequence: TGCGCCAGCAGCTTGGAAGGGGGGCGAGGGACTGAAGCTTTCTTT. Translated, it gives CASSLEGGRGTEAFF.

The V and J genes are TRBV6-2 or TRBV6-3 and TRBJ2-5; D is undetermined. Per germline, CDR1 MNHEY and CDR2 SVGEGT. V was trimmed by 3 bases and J by 8 bases, leaving 19 bases between them. The CDR3 loop spans 15 amino acids. The CDR3 DNA sequence: TGTGCCAGCAGTTATTGGAGCCCGCCCGATGTAACCCAGTACTTC. This translates into CASSYWSPPDVTQYF.

V usage is TRBV6-2 or TRBV6-3 and J usage is TRBJ1-1; D is perhaps TRBD1 (5 bases). The germline CDR1 and CDR2 sequences are MNHEY and SVGEGT. Between the trimmed V and J ends, which lost 5 bases and 2 bases, there was a span of 15 bases. The CDR3 is made up of 15 amino acids. DNA for the CDR3: TGTGCCAGCAGTACAACCGGGACGGGAAACACTGAAGCTTTCTTT. It translates to CASSTTGTGNTEAFF.

This chain joins TRBV19 and TRBJ1-6; D uncertain. This CDR3 spans 15 amino acids. The germline V gene has CDR1 LNHDA and CDR2 SQIVND (reference sequence). The germline V and J ends were trimmed by 6 bases and 2 bases, with 11 bases remaining between them. In nucleotides, the CDR3 is TGTGCCAGTAGCCCCGGTGTTACCTATAATTCACCCCTCCACTTT. Encoded protein: CASSPGVTYNSPLHF. Variable domain in full (rest from reference TRBV19 and TRBJ1-6): DGGITQSPKYLFRKEGQNVTLSCEQNLNHDAMYWYRQDPGQGLRLIYYSQIVNDFQKGDIAEGYSVSREKKESFPLTVTSAQKNPTAFYLCASSPGVTYNSPLHFGNGTRLTVT.

V is TRBV7-2 and J is TRBJ2-5; 7 nucleotides agree with TRBD2. Trimming took 1 base from V and 4 from J; bases not matched to a gene: 3. CDR1 SGHTA and CDR2 FQGNSA come from the germline V gene. CDR3 length: 14 residues. CDR3 bases: TGTGCCAGCAGCTTAGGAGCGGGGCGAGAGACCCAGTACTTC. Its translation: CASSLGAGRETQYF.